The clone carrying this T cell receptor (beta chain) was seen many times. The antigen is unknown. The sample belongs to a study of blood T cells in healthy people across ages. In the study overall: About one barcoded beta molecule per two T cells came from capture by template switching. Study results and limitations: Without sorted subsets, naive and antigen-experienced compartments could not be conclusively compared. TCR beta diversity, measured per million T cells, fell in a roughly linear way with age.

V dropped 0 bases and J dropped 4 bases, with 16 bases sitting between them. The CDR3 length is 16 residues. The germline V gene has CDR1 DFQATT and CDR2 SNEGSKA (reference sequence). Using a J-beta primer mix together with a sample-barcoded 5' primer, a second PCR was run for about 7 to 12 cycles. TCRdb passed the 5' RACE reads through MiXCR, listing each CDR3 protein once. The data show hundreds of thousands of distinct CDR3 sequences, under 25% seen once. This clonotype originated in a man aged 65 to 85 in good health. The sample taken for sequencing was blood. V is TRBV20-1 and J is TRBJ2-1, with a possible D match to TRBD1 (5 bases). CDR3 in DNA: TGCAGTGCTAGAGAAGGATTGACAGTTACATACAATGAGCAGTTCTTC. Translated, it gives CSAREGLTVTYNEQFF.